The clone carrying this TCR beta chain was counted a single time. Clones were read by immunoSEQ multiplex PCR, and TCRdb kept only the in-frame ones, dropping some. The data contain about 360,000 clones, roughly 80% of them singletons. The source of the sample is a study of shared clonotypes between healthy human individuals. Germline lookup yields CDR1 SGHTA and CDR2 FQGNSA. The CDR3 sequence is 15 residues long. The clonotype was recovered from a man younger than 45 in good health. This chain connects TRBV7-2 to TRBJ2-5; TRBD1 agrees at 8 bases. The DNA end is more similar to TRBJ2-7, so the J call may be wrong. Sequenced: memory CD4+ T cells sorted from blood. Documented subset: CD45RA-negative fraction. The CDR3: CASSLVAGQGYEQYF. For the CDR3, the DNA is TGTGCCAGCAGCTTAGTGGCTGGACAGGGTTACGAGCAGTACTTC.